The source of this TCR beta chain is a study of post-analysis software for immune sequencing data. Study results and limitations: The five TRBV segments detected at higher frequency in patients than in controls included TRBV5-6, TRBV5-1 and TRBV20-1.

For this clonotype: Its antigen remains unknown.

Incorporated into the TCR beta cDNA libraries were unique molecular identifiers, which served to reduce PCR and sequencing biases. TCRdb fed the PCR reads into MiXCR, producing one record per CDR3 protein. The sample yields fewer than 550,000 distinct CDR3 sequences, 34% seen once. Germline values: CDR1 MNHEY, CDR2 SVGEGT. V shed 6 bases, J shed 8 bases, and the junction held 4 bases outside the gene matches. The CDR3 extends over 12 amino acids. The sequenced sample was blood. The receptor's source is a girl under 18 with multiple sclerosis. The chain is built from TRBV6-2 or TRBV6-3 and TRBJ2-1; TRBD1 matches 7 bases. The DNA of the CDR3 is TGTGCCAGCAGCCTAACAGGGGATGAGCAGTTCTTC. Its protein is CASSLTGDEQFF.